This T cell receptor beta chain was retrieved from a study of response to subunit inactivated influenza vaccine. The sample holds a few counts of this clonotype. The target antigen is unknown. TCRdb redid the calling of the RT-PCR reads with MiXCR, one entry per CDR3 protein. The sample records 650,000 to 800,000 distinct CDR3 sequences, roughly 13% being singletons. The CDR3 is 14 amino acids. Germline CDR1 LGHDT, CDR2 YNNKEL (reference sequence). Trimming cost V 0 bases and J 3 bases, with 9 bases left between them. Study results and caveats: After each seasonal influenza vaccination, few new T cells are recruited, the authors suggested.

Sequencing was performed on PBMCs from blood, taken around 15 days before vaccination. This chain connects TRBV3-1 to TRBJ2-7; D gene unclear. This receptor was identified in a man aged 50 to 60 who received an inactivated influenza vaccine. The CDR3 DNA is TGTGCCAGCAGCCAAGATTTGGTTCACTACGAGCAGTACTTC. Encoded protein: CASSQDLVHYEQYF.